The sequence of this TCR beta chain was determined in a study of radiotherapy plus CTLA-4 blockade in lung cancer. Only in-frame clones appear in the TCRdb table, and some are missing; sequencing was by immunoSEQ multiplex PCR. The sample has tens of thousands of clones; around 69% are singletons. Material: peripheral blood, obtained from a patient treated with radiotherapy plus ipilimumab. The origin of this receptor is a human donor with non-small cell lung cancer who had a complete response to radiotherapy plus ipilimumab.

Here the CDR3 DNA reads TGTGCCAGCAGTGAACACTCCTACGAGCAGTACTTC. This encodes CASSEHSYEQYF. The chain recombines TRBV25-1 with TRBJ2-7, with no clear D. The V and J ends lost 2 bases and 0 bases respectively, with 2 bases between them. Germline loops: CDR1 MGHDK, CDR2 SYGVNS. This CDR3 region has 12 residues.